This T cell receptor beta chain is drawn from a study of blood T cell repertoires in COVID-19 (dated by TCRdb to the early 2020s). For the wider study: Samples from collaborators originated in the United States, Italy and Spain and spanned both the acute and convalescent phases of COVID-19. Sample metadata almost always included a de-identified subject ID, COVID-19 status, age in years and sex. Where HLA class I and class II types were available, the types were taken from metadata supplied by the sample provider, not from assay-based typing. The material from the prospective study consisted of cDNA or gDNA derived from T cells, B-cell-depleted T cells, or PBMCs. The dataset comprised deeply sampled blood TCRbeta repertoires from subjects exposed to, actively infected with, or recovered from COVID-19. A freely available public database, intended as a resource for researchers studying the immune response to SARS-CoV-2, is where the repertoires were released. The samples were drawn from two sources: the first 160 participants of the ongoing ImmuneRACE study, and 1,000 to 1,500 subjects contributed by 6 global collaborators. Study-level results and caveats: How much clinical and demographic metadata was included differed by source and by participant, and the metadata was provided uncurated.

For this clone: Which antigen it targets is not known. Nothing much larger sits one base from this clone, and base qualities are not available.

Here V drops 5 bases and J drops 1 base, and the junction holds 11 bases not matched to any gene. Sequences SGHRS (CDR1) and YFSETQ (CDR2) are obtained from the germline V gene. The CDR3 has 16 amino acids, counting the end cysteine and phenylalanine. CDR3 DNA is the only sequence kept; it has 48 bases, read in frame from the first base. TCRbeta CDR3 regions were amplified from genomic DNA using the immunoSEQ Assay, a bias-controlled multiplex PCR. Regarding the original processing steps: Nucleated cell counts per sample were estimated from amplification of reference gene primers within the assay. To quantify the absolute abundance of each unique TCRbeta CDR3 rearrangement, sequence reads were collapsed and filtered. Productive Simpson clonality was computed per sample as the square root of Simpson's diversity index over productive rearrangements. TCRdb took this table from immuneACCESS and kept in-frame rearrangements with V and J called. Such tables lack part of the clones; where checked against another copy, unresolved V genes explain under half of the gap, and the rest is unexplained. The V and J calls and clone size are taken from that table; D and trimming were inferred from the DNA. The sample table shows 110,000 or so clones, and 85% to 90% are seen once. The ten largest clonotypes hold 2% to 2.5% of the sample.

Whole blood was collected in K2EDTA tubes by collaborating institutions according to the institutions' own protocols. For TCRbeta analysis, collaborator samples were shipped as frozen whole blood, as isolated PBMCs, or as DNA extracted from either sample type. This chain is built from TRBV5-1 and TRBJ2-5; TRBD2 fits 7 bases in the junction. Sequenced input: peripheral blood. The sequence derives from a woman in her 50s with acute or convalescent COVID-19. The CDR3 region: CASRERPAGFQETQYF. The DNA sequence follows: TGCGCCAGCAGAGAGAGGCCAGCGGGGTTCCAAGAGACCCAGTACTTC.